This TCR beta chain appears in the sequencing data of a study of lymphopenia after photon versus proton radiotherapy. Overall study findings and caveats: Only patients who died were analyzed for survival; proton advantage is unproven. Relative stability marked proton patients; photon patients lost diversity and naive cells.

As regards this clone: Its specificity is not known.

Clones were read by immunoSEQ multiplex PCR, and TCRdb kept only the in-frame ones, dropping some. The data contain 150,000 to 200,000 clones, more than 85% of them singletons. Here the sequenced sample was peripheral blood, taken from a patient treated with photon-based radiotherapy. The sequence was obtained from a man in his fifties with gastric cancer.

The CDR3 nucleotides read TGTGCCAGCAGTGGACTCAGGGACGGGGCCAAAAACATTCAGTACTTC. It yields the protein CASSGLRDGAKNIQYF. This chain joins TRBV9 and TRBJ2-4; D possibly matches TRBD1 or TRBD2 (5 bases each). The ends were cut back, 5 bases at V and 1 base at J, with 16 bases in the middle. This CDR3 spans 16 amino acids. Germline lookup yields CDR1 SGDLS and CDR2 YYNGEE.